The rows below give T cell receptor beta chains drawn from one sample of a study of beta chain features in type 1 diabetes. The table came from immunoSEQ multiplex PCR; TCRdb's copy has only in-frame clones and leaves some out. The table records over 300,000 clones, roughly 9% of them present only once. Input material: central memory CD4+ T cells from blood. The receptors here all came from a man aged 25 to 45 with type 1 diabetes. The CDR3 runs from the conserved cysteine through the conserved F or W. D genes are given only for firm matches.

>TRBD1|13|TRBV28|TRBJ1-6
CASNGQAPSPLHF
>NA|13|TRBV18|TRBJ2-3
CASSPDSTDTQYF
>TRBD1|15|TRBV7-2|TRBJ2-7
CASSRSGTGTYEQYF
>NA|15|TRBV5-6|TRBJ2-1
CASSLTRPRNNEQFF
>NA|15|TRBV14|TRBJ1-6
CASSQLGTPNSPLHF
>TRBD1|14|TRBV19|TRBJ1-2
CASSAQGVDYGYTF
>TRBD2|16|TRBV25-1|TRBJ2-5
CASSPGLAGGQETQYF
>NA|14|TRBV11-2|TRBJ2-5
CASSLKIGGETQYF
>NA|20|TRBV5-4|TRBJ2-6
CASSLGDPRAGLSGANVLTF
>TRBD1|15|TRBV6-1|TRBJ1-5
CASSPGQRNNQPQHF
>NA|13|TRBV7-2|TRBJ1-1
CASSFGMNTEAFF
>NA|14|TRBV6-6|TRBJ1-2
CASGDRDAYYGYTF
>NA|13|TRBV28|TRBJ2-3
CASTSTQTDTQYF
>NA|17|TRBV4-3|TRBJ1-2
CASSQDTPGLTGYGYTF
>NA|16|TRBV28|TRBJ1-3
CASSPGGGGSGNTIYF
>TRBD1|14|TRBV18|TRBJ1-5
CASSVDRKDQPQHF
>NA|13|TRBV18|TRBJ2-2
CASPGAYTGELFF
>NA|15|TRBV5-1|TRBJ2-3
CASSLGGLGTDTQYF
>NA|12|TRBV10-3|TRBJ2-7
CAISPAGQYRYF
>NA|16|TRBV27|TRBJ2-3
CASSLRRGNVADTQYF
>NA|17|TRBV15|TRBJ1-3
CATSSKQGIVVRNTIYF
>TRBD1|15|TRBV6-5|TRBJ1-1
CASSGNRDRNTEAFF
>NA|13|TRBV11-3|TRBJ2-3
CASRRTGTDTQYF
>NA|16|TRBV30|TRBJ1-3
CAWSGISTGSGNTIYF
>NA|14|TRBV29-1|TRBJ2-3
CSVEIQDSRDTQYF
>NA|16|TRBV7-2|TRBJ2-1
CASTDPGGLSYNEQFF
>NA|11|TRBV10-3|TRBJ1-1
CAISDDREAFF
>TRBD1|15|TRBV15|TRBJ1-1
CATSERTGKGTEAFF
>NA|15|TRBV6-5|TRBJ1-4
CASSYSGDFNEKLFF
>NA|13|TRBV5-1|TRBJ2-3
CASSELVTDTQYF
>NA|16|TRBV18|TRBJ1-4
CASSPLTVGENEKLFF
>NA|11|TRBV28|TRBJ2-5
CASTLGETQYF
>NA|14|TRBV5-1|TRBJ1-5
CASSPDGGNQPQHF